This TCR beta chain is from a study of T cells after yellow fever vaccination. Study details: Where fractions had low cell numbers, libraries were prepared from them with the SMART-Seq v4 Ultra Low Input RNA kit.

Study conclusions and caveats: Most primary-vaccination clones reappeared after the booster (about 95% CD4, roughly 90% CD8). The presence of abundant clonotypes contaminating from the bulk population was possible in FACS-sorted repertoires.

This clonotype was seen more than once but under ten times. The antigen is unknown. TCR cDNA, made by 5'RACE template switching, carried an added universal primer site and UMIs. TCRdb re-called the 5' RACE reads through MiXCR, storing one row per CDR3 protein. The sample has 250,000 to 300,000 distinct CDR3 sequences; under 9% are singletons. The source is a man aged 18 to 35 who received the YFV17D yellow fever vaccine. The sequencing here drew on CD4+ T cells sorted from PBMCs, taken 5 days after the yellow fever booster vaccination.

CDR3: CASSWDVAGELFF. The CDR3 DNA follows: TGTGCCAGCAGTTGGGACGTGGCCGGGGAGCTGTTTTTT. The rearrangement joins TRBV6-6 to TRBJ2-2, with D perhaps given as TRBD1 or TRBD2 (5 bases each). The CDR3 spans 13 residues. Trimming removed 4 bases from V and 6 bases from J, with 9 bases in between. The germline gives CDR1 MNHNY, CDR2 SVGAGI (reference sequence).